This T cell receptor beta chain was retrieved from a study of blood T cell repertoires in COVID-19. Across the study: The samples span acute and convalescent COVID-19 from the United States, Italy and Spain. Sources were T cells, B-cell-depleted T cells, or PBMCs; the material itself was cDNA or gDNA.

This CDR3 has 16 amino acids. Trimming took 0 bases from V and 1 from J; bases not matched to a gene: 4. Germline CDR1 reads MNHNS; CDR2 reads SASEGT. How the authors handled the data: Nucleated cell counts were estimated from reference gene primer amplification. Data came from immunoSEQ multiplex PCR; TCRdb stores just in-frame clones and leaves some out. V, J and clone size are those of that table, while D and trimming were read from the DNA. The sample yields 60,000 to 80,000 clones, about 89% seen once. The origin of this receptor is a man aged 60 to 75 with acute or convalescent COVID-19. The sample was peripheral blood. This chain uses TRBV6-1 with TRBJ2-5, with 8 positions matching TRBD1. The CDR3 DNA reads as TGTGCCAGCAGTGAAGCGAGGACAGGGACCCAAGAGACCCAGTACTTC. This encodes CASSEARTGTQETQYF.